This T cell receptor (beta chain) came from a study of blood T cell repertoires in COVID-19. Background on the study: Acute-phase and convalescent COVID-19 samples originated in the United States, Italy and Spain. T cells, B-cell-depleted T cells, or PBMCs provided the cDNA or gDNA that served as material.

This clone has only a few counts. In the same sample, other DNA sequences code for this CDR3. In the authors' workflow: By means of reference gene primer amplification, nucleated cell counts were estimated. Sequencing was performed with immunoSEQ multiplex PCR; in TCRdb, only in-frame clones are kept and a portion is missing. D and trimming were read from the DNA, whereas the V and J calls and clone size are those reported in that table. Seen here are approximately 6,200 clones, 74% observed once, and the top ten hold roughly 15%. The sequence was collected from a man aged 55 to 70 with acute or convalescent COVID-19. Sequenced material: peripheral blood.

CDR3 loop: CASSLGAGELFF. The CDR3 nucleotides are TGTGCCAGCAGCTTAGGAGCCGGGGAGCTGTTTTTT. V and J are TRBV11-3 and TRBJ2-2; D not certain. The CDR3 length is 12 residues. Trimming shortened V by 1 base and J by 6 bases, and 3 bases separated the two germline ends. CDR1 and CDR2 (germline): SGHNT, YENEEA.